What follows describes a single T cell receptor beta chain. With a much larger clone just one base away, this may be a read error. This CDR3 region has 15 residues. Germline-derived CDR1 and CDR2 are SGHVS and FNYEAQ. V lost 3 bases and J 7 bases, leaving 16 bases between the germline ends. MiXCR was run by TCRdb on the 5' RACE reads, yielding one entry per CDR3 protein. Of around 150,000 distinct CDR3 sequences listed, 6% to 7.5% are singletons. The data belong to a study of T cells after yellow fever vaccination. Study in general: SMART-Seq v4 Ultra Low Input handled preparation of low-cell-number fractions.

This sequence originates from a man aged 18 to 29 who received the YFV17D yellow fever vaccine. This material consisted of CD4+ T cells sorted from PBMCs, taken around 5 days after the first yellow fever vaccination. The chain employs TRBV7-6 and TRBJ1-5, with D unclear. CDR3 DNA sequence: TGTGCCAGCAGCTTTATCCCCGAGATTGGGCAGCCCCAGCATTTT. Protein: CASSFIPEIGQPQHF.